This T cell receptor (beta chain) was retrieved from a study of T-cell memory formation after mild COVID-19. Trimming cost V 4 bases and J 6 bases, with 16 bases left between them. CDR3 length: 15 amino acids. CDR1 is LGHNA, CDR2 YSLEER, per germline. MiXCR, run by TCRdb on the 5' RACE reads, gives a single entry per CDR3 protein. The top ten hold around 21% of the sample, which has just over 300,000 distinct CDR3 sequences, less than 20% seen once. This clonotype has more than one count but fewer than ten. The TCR comes from a man aged 18 to 30 who had mild COVID-19 (a few samples of this study predate the infection). Cell type and time point are not known. The rearrangement joins TRBV4-3 to TRBJ2-1; TRBD2 might be the D (5 bases). Material for sequencing was PBMCs or a T cell subset sorted from them (not recorded which). CDR3 in amino acids: CASSRLEETSNEQFF. The CDR3 DNA is TGCGCCAGCAGCCGACTGGAGGAAACCAGCAATGAGCAGTTCTTC.